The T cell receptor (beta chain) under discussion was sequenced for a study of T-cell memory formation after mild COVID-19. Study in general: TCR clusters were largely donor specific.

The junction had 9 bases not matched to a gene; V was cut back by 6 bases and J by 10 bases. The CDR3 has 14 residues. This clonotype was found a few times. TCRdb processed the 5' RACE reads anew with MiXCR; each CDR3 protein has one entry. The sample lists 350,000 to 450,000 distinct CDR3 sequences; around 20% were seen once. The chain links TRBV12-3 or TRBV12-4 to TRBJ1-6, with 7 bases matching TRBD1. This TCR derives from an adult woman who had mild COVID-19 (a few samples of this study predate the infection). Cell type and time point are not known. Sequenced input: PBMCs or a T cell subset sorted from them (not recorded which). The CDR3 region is CASRSGGYGSPLHF. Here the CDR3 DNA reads TGTGCCAGCAGGTCAGGGGGGTATGGCTCACCCCTCCACTTT.